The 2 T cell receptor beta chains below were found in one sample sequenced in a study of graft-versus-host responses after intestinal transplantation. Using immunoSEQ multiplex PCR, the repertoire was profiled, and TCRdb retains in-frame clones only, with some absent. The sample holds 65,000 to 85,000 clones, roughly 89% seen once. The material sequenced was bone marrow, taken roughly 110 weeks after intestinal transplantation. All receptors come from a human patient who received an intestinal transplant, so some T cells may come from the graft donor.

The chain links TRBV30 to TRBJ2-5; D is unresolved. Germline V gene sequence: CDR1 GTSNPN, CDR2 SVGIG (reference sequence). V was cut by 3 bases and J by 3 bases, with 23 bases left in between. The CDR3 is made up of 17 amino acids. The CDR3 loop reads CAWSLRGRFLGKETQYF. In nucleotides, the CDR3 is TGTGCCTGGAGCCTCCGTGGGCGGTTTTTGGGTAAAGAGACCCAGTACTTC.

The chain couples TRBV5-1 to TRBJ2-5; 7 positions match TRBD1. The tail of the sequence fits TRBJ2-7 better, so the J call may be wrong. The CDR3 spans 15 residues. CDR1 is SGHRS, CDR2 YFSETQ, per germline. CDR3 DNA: TGCGCCAGCAGCCTACGGACAGGAGAGACCTACGAGCAGTACTTC. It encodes CASSLRTGETYEQYF.